This TCR beta chain is from a study of cytomegalovirus exposure and HLA in healthy donors. Both 60 Vbeta primers and 13 Jbeta primers went into the PCR. Clones were read by immunoSEQ multiplex PCR, and TCRdb kept only the in-frame ones, dropping some. The table counts about 120,000 clones; more than 3% lies in the top ten. In germline, CDR1 is LNHNV, CDR2 YYDKDF (reference sequence). V was cut by 2 bases and J by 4 bases, with 18 bases left in between. CDR3 length equals 17 residues. This TCR derives from a man in his late teens or twenties in good health and CMV-seronegative. Sequenced: PBMCs. The chain combines TRBV15 with TRBJ1-5; D gene ambiguous. The CDR3 region has the DNA TGTGCCACCAGCAGATCTTCCACCGACAAATCAAATCAGCCCCAGCATTTT. Translation: CATSRSSTDKSNQPQHF.